This TCR beta chain was identified during a study of T cells in Graves' hyperthyroidism and ophthalmopathy. The TCR beta CDR3 regions underwent amplification using RNA transcripts as the source. First-round RT-PCR of the TCR CDR3 relied on the HTBI primer set. TCRdb fed the multiplex PCR reads into MiXCR, producing one record per CDR3 protein. The sample has a few hundred thousand distinct CDR3 sequences; more than 11% are singletons. There are a few counts of this clonotype. Germline V gene data show CDR1 as MNHNS and CDR2 as SASEGT. The CDR3 has 15 amino acids. Trimming pared 2 bases from V and 0 bases from J, leaving 10 bases between.

The sample consisted of blood. This clonotype originated in a woman aged 25 to 39 with Graves' hyperthyroidism that later progressed to Graves' ophthalmopathy. V is TRBV6-1 and J is TRBJ1-1; tentative D call: TRBD1 (5 bases). The CDR3 coding sequence is TGTGCCAGCAGTGAAATGGGGCAGATGAACACTGAAGCTTTCTTT. Translation: CASSEMGQMNTEAFF.